One sample yielded the 20 T cell receptor beta chains listed below, sequenced in a study of CD8 T cells in Susac syndrome. An input of roughly 0.5 to 1 ug of RNA was subjected to reverse transcription using random hexamers. TCRdb ran MiXCR on the immunoSEQ multiplex PCR reads and lists one entry per CDR3 protein. The sample yields under 200,000 distinct CDR3 sequences, around 95% seen once. Material for sequencing was CD4+ T cells from PBMCs. The receptors here all came from a human donor with Susac syndrome.

The chain employs TRBV5-1 and TRBJ2-6; D may be TRBD2 (5 bases). Germline loops: CDR1 SGHRS, CDR2 YFSETQ. The CDR3 runs 15 residues. The germline V and J ends were trimmed by 4 bases and 0 bases, with 8 bases remaining between them. The CDR3 region is CASSIGNSGANVLTF. CDR3 coding DNA: TGCGCCAGCAGCATCGGGAACTCTGGGGCCAACGTCCTGACTTTC. The full variable domain, in which reference TRBV5-1 and TRBJ2-6 provide the parts outside the CDR3, is KAGVTQTPRYLIKTRGQQVTLSCSPISGHRSVSWYQQTPGQGLQFLFEYFSETQRNKGNFPGRFSGRQFSNSRSEMNVSTLELGDSALYLCASSIGNSGANVLTFGAGSRLTVL.

This rearrangement joins TRBV28 to TRBJ2-1, with a tentative D call TRBD1 (5 bases). Germline V gene sequence: CDR1 MDHEN, CDR2 SYDVKM. The CDR3 extends over 13 amino acids. V was pared by 7 bases and J by 4 bases, with 11 bases between. The chain's CDR3 is CASTPDTYNEQFF. CDR3 coding DNA: TGTGCCAGCACTCCGGACACTTACAATGAGCAGTTCTTC.

The genes are TRBV20-1 and TRBJ1-5; 9 positions agree with TRBD1. The V gene end was trimmed by 2 bases and the J gene end by 8 bases; junction bases not matched to a gene: 10. The length of the CDR3 is 15 residues. CDR1 and CDR2 from the germline V gene are DFQATT and SNEGSKA (reference sequence). The CDR3 DNA reads TGCAGTGCTAGATCCTCGGGACAGGGTCAAAAGCCCCAGCATTTT. It is translated as CSARSSGQGQKPQHF.

This chain joins TRBV11-2 and TRBJ2-3; tentative D call: TRBD1 (5 bases). Germline V lookup: CDR1 SGHAT, CDR2 FQNNGV. Trimming pared 5 bases from V and 2 bases from J, leaving 11 bases between. This CDR3 has 14 residues. The CDR3 nucleotides are TGTGCCAGCAGCCGCGACAGCACCACAGATACGCAGTATTTT. Residues: CASSRDSTTDTQYF.

The chain carries TRBV6-6 and TRBJ2-5; tentative D call: TRBD1 (6 bases). The CDR3 runs 13 residues. Germline assignment: CDR1 MNHNY and CDR2 SVGAGI (reference sequence). The V gene lost 6 bases and the J gene lost 5 bases, with 13 bases spanning the gap. The CDR3 DNA is TGTGCCAGCAGCTCTACAGGGACGGAGACCCAGTACTTC. Protein sequence: CASSSTGTETQYF.

The chain couples TRBV15 to TRBJ2-3, with a possible D match to TRBD1 (6 bases). The germline CDR1 and CDR2 sequences are LNHNV and YYDKDF (reference sequence). V was pared by 3 bases and J by 2 bases, with 9 bases between. CDR3 length: 14 residues. This CDR3 reads CATSSRGFTDTQYF. The CDR3 DNA reads as TGTGCCACCAGCAGCAGGGGTTTCACAGATACGCAGTATTTT. The whole variable domain, filled in from reference TRBV15 and TRBJ2-3, reads DAMVIQNPRYQVTQFGKPVTLSCSQTLNHNVMYWYQQKSSQAPKLLFHYYDKDFNNEADTPDNFQSRRPNTSFCFLDIRSPGLGDTAMYLCATSSRGFTDTQYFGPGTRLTVL.

V usage is TRBV20-1 and J usage is TRBJ2-1; TRBD1 might be the D (5 bases). The CDR3 is 14 residues long. The V and J ends lost 6 bases and 0 bases respectively, with 12 bases between them. The germline CDR1 and CDR2 sequences are DFQATT and SNEGSKA (reference sequence). CDR3 sequence (DNA): TGCAGTGCCTATGACAGAAGCTCCTACAATGAGCAGTTCTTC. The encoded protein is CSAYDRSSYNEQFF.

This clonotype occurred once. The rearrangement uses TRBV6-5 and TRBJ1-2; the D is unclear. The CDR3 is made up of 15 amino acids. V lost 4 bases and J 2 bases, leaving 14 bases between the germline ends. Germline CDR1 MNHEY, CDR2 SVGAGI. CDR3 loop: CASSLSGGVNYGYTF. The CDR3 region has the DNA TGTGCCAGCAGTTTGAGCGGAGGCGTAAACTATGGCTACACCTTC.

The V and J genes are TRBV29-1 and TRBJ2-5; D ambiguous. Germline V gene lookup returns CDR1 SQVTM and CDR2 ANQGSEA. This CDR3 has 11 residues. The V gene lost 5 bases and the J gene lost 0 bases, with 4 bases spanning the gap. In DNA form, the CDR3 reads TGCAGCGTTAGCTACCAAGAGACCCAGTACTTC. It translates to CSVSYQETQYF.

The rearrangement links TRBV3-1 to TRBJ2-3, with 9 bases that match TRBD2. This CDR3 region has 16 residues. Per the germline V gene, CDR1 is LGHDT and CDR2 is YNNKEL (reference sequence). The junction had 6 bases not matched to a gene; V was cut back by 4 bases and J by 1 base. The CDR3 region is CASSLRGLARTDTQYF. The CDR3 DNA follows: TGTGCCAGCAGCCTGCGGGGACTAGCCCGCACAGATACGCAGTATTTT.

The chain employs TRBV4-3 and TRBJ1-1; no definite D call. The CDR3 loop spans 13 amino acids. Germline lookup yields CDR1 LGHNA and CDR2 YSLEER. Deletions cut 0 bases from V and 8 bases from J, with 10 bases between. The CDR3 is CASSQDSLGEAFF. CDR3 bases: TGCGCCAGCAGCCAAGACTCCCTAGGGGAAGCTTTCTTT.

This clonotype was seen only once. This chain uses TRBV20-1 with TRBJ2-5; D perhaps matches TRBD1 (6 bases). Trimming left V 5 bases short and J 5 bases short, with 21 bases between. CDR1 is DFQATT, CDR2 SNEGSKA, per germline (reference sequence). This CDR3 region has 15 residues. The CDR3 nucleotides read TGCAGTGCTTGGGCGAATAGACAGGTCCGGGAGACCCAGTACTTC. Its translation: CSAWANRQVRETQYF.

The chain has TRBV5-1 and TRBJ2-5; 8 bases are shared with TRBD2. The CDR3 loop spans 13 amino acids. Losses at the gene ends were 8 bases for V and 2 bases for J; bases not matched to a gene: 5. Looked up from germline, CDR1 is SGHRS and CDR2 is YFSETQ. The CDR3 sequence is CASRLAPQETQYF. The CDR3 DNA sequence: TGCGCCAGTCGACTAGCGCCTCAAGAGACCCAGTACTTC.

The chain links TRBV5-4 to TRBJ1-6; possibly TRBD1 for D (6 bases). The CDR3 sequence is 14 residues long. Per germline, CDR1 SGHNT and CDR2 YYREEE (reference sequence). V was trimmed by 0 bases and J by 10 bases, leaving 11 bases between them. This CDR3 is CASSLEQGGSPLHF. The CDR3 region has the DNA TGTGCCAGCAGCTTGGAACAGGGAGGCTCACCCCTCCACTTT.

This clonotype was detected only once. The CDR3 here is CASSEKGARGNTEAFF. DNA of the CDR3: TGTGCCAGCAGTGAGAAGGGGGCGAGGGGGAACACTGAAGCTTTCTTT. The chain links TRBV27 to TRBJ1-1, with TRBD1 matching 7 bases. The V gene's germline CDR1 is MNHEY and CDR2 SMNVEV (reference sequence). This CDR3 is built from 16 residues. The trim removed 5 bases at V and 1 base at J, leaving 10 bases unmatched.

CDR3 in amino acids: CASSTSLAGGLTDTQYF. Written as DNA, the CDR3 is TGTGCCAGTAGTACGTCACTAGCGGGGGGGCTAACAGATACGCAGTATTTT. The chain couples TRBV19 to TRBJ2-3, with 13 bases fitting TRBD2. The CDR3 covers 17 residues. V dropped 4 bases and J dropped 3; count of bases not matched to a gene: 7. Germline CDR1 reads LNHDA; CDR2 reads SQIVND (reference sequence).

This chain connects TRBV15 to TRBJ1-2, with D tentatively TRBD1 (6 bases). The V gene lost 4 bases and the J gene lost 3 bases, with 9 bases spanning the gap. Germline V CDR1 and CDR2: LNHNV, YYDKDF (reference sequence). The CDR3 is 13 amino acids. The CDR3: CATSTDRYYGYTF. The CDR3, as DNA: TGTGCCACCAGCACGGACAGATACTATGGCTACACCTTC.

The rearrangement joins TRBV10-3 to TRBJ2-1; D unresolved. V was clipped by 3 bases and J by 4 bases, with 7 bases between them. This CDR3 is built from 13 residues. CDR1 ENHRY and CDR2 SYGVKD come from the germline V gene. Written as DNA, the CDR3 is TGTGCCATCAGTGACGCAGGATACAATGAGCAGTTCTTC. It codes for CAISDAGYNEQFF.

J is TRBJ2-1 and V is TRBV3-1; no definite D call. This CDR3 comprises 15 residues. Trimming cost V 1 base and J 6 bases, with 13 bases left between them. The germline V gene has CDR1 LGHDT and CDR2 YNNKEL (reference sequence). The CDR3 sequence: CASSQVQYPGNEQFF. CDR3 nucleotides: TGTGCCAGCAGCCAAGTACAGTATCCGGGCAATGAGCAGTTCTTC.

The rearrangement joins TRBV20-1 to TRBJ2-7, with 12 bases lining up with TRBD2. Germline-derived CDR1 and CDR2 are DFQATT and SNEGSKA (reference sequence). Trimming took 2 bases from V and 2 from J; bases not matched to a gene: 7. The CDR3 spans 16 residues. CDR3 sequence (DNA): TGCAGTGCTAGAAGGCTAGCGGGAGGGCTTACCTACGAGCAGTACTTC. Translation: CSARRLAGGLTYEQYF.